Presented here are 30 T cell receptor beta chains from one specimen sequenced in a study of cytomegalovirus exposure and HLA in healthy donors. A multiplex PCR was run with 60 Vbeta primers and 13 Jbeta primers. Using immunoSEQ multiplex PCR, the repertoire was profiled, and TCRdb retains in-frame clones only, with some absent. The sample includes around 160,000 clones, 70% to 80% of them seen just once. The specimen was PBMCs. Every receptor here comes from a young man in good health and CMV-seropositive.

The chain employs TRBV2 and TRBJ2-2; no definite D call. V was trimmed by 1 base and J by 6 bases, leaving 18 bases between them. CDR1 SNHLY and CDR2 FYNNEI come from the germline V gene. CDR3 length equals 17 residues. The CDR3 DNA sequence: TGTGCCAGCAGTGAAGATGGTCGGTCCCTTTCCTCCGGGGAGCTGTTTTTT. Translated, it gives CASSEDGRSLSSGELFF.

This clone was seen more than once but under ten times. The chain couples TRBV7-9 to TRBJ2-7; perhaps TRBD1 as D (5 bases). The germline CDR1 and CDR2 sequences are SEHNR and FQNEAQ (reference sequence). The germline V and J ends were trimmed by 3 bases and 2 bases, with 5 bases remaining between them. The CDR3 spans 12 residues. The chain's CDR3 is CASSLTAYEQYF. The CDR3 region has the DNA TGTGCCAGCAGCTTGACAGCCTACGAGCAGTACTTC. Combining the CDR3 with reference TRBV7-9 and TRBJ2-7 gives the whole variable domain DTGVSQNPRHKITKRGQNVTFRCDPISEHNRLYWYRQTLGQGPEFLTYFQNEAQLEKSRLLSDRFSAERPKGSFSTLEIQRTEQGDSAMYLCASSLTAYEQYFGPGTRLTVT.

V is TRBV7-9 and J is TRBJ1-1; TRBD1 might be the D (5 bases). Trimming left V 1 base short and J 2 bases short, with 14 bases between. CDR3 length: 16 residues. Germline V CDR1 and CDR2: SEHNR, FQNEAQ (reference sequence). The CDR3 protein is CASSLGGRVLNTEAFF. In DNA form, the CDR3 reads TGTGCCAGCAGCTTAGGGGGCAGGGTCCTTAACACTGAAGCTTTCTTT.

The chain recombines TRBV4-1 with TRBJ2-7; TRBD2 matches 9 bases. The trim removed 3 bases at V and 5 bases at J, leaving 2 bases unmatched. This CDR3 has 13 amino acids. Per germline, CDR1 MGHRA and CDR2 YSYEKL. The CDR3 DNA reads TGCGCCAGCAGCCAGCGACTAGCGGACGAGCAGTACTTC. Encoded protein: CASSQRLADEQYF.

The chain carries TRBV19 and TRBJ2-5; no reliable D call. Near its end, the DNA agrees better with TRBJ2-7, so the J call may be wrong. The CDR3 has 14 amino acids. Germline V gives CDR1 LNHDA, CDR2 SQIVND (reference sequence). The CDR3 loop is CASSMMTADPEQYF. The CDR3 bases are TGTGCCAGTAGTATGATGACGGCGGATCCCGAGCAGTACTTC.

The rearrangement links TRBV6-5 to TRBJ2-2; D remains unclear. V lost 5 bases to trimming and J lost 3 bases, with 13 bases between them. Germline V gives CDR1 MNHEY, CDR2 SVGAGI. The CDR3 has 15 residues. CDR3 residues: CASSVSGSYTGELFF. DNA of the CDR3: TGTGCCAGCAGTGTCTCAGGATCCTACACCGGGGAGCTGTTTTTT.

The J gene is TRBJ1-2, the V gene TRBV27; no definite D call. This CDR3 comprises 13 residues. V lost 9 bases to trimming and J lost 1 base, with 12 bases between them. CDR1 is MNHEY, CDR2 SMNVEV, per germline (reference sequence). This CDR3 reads CASSETLNYGYTF. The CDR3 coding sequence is TGTGCCAGTTCAGAGACACTTAACTATGGCTACACCTTC.

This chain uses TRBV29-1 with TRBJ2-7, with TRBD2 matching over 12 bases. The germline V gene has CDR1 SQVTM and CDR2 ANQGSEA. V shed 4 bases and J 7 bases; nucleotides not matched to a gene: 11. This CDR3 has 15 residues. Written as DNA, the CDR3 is TGCAGCGTTGCCCGGACTAGCGGGGACCTCAGTGAGCAGTACTTC. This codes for CSVARTSGDLSEQYF.

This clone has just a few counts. CDR3 region: CASSLLGTGGNEQFF. CDR3 nucleotide sequence: TGCGCCAGCAGCTTGCTTGGGACAGGGGGCAATGAGCAGTTCTTC. The chain has TRBV5-1 and TRBJ2-1; TRBD1 matches at 11 bases. CDR1 is SGHRS, CDR2 YFSETQ, per germline. Unmatched junction bases numbered 3, after V lost 1 base and J lost 6 bases. The CDR3 loop spans 15 amino acids.

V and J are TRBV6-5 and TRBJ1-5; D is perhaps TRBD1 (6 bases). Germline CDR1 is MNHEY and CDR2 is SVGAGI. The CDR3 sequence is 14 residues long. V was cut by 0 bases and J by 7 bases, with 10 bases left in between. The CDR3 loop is CASSYSGGGQPQHF. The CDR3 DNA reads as TGTGCCAGCAGTTACTCAGGGGGGGGACAGCCCCAGCATTTT.

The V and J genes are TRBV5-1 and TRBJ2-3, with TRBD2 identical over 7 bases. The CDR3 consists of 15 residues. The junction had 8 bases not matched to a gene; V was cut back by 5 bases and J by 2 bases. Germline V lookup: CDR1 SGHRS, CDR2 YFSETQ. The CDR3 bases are TGCGCCAGCAGTCCTGGGAGGGGAATCACAGATACGCAGTATTTT. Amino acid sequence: CASSPGRGITDTQYF.

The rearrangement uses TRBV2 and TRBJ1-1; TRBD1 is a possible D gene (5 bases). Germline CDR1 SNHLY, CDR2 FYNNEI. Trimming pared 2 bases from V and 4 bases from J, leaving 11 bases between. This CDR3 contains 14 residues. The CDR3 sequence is CASSESLGGTEAFF. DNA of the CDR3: TGTGCCAGCAGTGAAAGTCTCGGGGGCACTGAAGCTTTCTTT.

The CDR3, as DNA: TGCGCCAGCAGCCAAGAAGGTCCAGCGACTTTCTTT. It specifies CASSQEGPATFF. V gene TRBV4-1 combines with J gene TRBJ1-1; D not resolved. V lost 0 bases and J 12 bases, leaving 11 bases between the germline ends. Germline V gene sequence: CDR1 MGHRA, CDR2 YSYEKL. CDR3 length equals 12 residues.

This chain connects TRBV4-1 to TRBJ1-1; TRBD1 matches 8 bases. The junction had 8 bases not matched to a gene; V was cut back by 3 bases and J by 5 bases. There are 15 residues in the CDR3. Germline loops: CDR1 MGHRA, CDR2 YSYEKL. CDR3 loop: CASSQVTGVFTEAFF. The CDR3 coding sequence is TGCGCCAGCAGCCAGGTGACAGGGGTCTTTACTGAAGCTTTCTTT.

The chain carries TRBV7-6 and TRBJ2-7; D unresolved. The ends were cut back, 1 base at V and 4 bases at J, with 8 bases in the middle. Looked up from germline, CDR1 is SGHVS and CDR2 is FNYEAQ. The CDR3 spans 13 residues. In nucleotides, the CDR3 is TGTGCCAGCAGCTTAGGGCTGAATTACGAGCAGTACTTC. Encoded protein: CASSLGLNYEQYF.

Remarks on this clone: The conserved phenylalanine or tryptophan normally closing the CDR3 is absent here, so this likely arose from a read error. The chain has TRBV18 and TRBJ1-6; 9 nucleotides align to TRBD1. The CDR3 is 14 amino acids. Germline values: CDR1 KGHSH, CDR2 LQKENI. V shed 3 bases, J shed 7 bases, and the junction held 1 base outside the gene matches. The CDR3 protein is CASSPGTGNSPLHL. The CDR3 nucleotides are TGTGCCAGCTCACCCGGGACAGGGAATTCACCCCTCCACCTT.

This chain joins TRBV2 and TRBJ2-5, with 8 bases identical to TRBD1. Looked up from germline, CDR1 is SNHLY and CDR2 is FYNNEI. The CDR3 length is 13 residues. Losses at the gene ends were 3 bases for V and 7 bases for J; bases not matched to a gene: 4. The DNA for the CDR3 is TGTGCCAGCAGTGACACAGGGGGTGGGACCCAGTACTTC. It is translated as CASSDTGGGTQYF.

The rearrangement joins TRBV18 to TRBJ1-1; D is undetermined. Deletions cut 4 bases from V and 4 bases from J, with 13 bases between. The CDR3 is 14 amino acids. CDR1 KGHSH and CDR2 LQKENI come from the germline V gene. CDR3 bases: TGTGCCAGCTCACTGGGTCCTGAGGGCACTGAAGCTTTCTTT. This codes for CASSLGPEGTEAFF.

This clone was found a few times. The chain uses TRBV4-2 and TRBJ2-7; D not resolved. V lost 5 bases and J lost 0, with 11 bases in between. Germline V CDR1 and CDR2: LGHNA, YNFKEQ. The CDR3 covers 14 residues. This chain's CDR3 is CASSFSRSSYEQYF. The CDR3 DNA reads TGTGCCAGCAGCTTTTCTCGGAGCTCCTACGAGCAGTACTTC.

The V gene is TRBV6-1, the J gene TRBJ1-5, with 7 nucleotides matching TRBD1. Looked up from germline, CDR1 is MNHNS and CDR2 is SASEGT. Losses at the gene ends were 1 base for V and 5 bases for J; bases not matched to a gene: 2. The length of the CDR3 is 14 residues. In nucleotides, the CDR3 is TGTGCCAGCAGTGAAGAAGGGGGCGATCAGCCCCAGCATTTT. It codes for CASSEEGGDQPQHF.

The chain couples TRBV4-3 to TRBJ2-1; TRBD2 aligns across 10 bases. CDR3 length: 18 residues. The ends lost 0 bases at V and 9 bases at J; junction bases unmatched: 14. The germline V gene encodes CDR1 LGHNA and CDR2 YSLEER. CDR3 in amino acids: CASSQDPLAGVTVGEQFF. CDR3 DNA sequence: TGCGCCAGCAGCCAAGATCCTCTAGCGGGAGTCACGGTCGGTGAGCAGTTCTTC.

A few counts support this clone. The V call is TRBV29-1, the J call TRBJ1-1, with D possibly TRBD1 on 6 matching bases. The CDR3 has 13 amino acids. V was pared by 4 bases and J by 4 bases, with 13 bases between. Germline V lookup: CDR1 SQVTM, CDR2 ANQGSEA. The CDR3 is CSVATTGGTEAFF. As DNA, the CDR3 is TGCAGCGTTGCCACGACAGGCGGCACTGAAGCTTTCTTT.

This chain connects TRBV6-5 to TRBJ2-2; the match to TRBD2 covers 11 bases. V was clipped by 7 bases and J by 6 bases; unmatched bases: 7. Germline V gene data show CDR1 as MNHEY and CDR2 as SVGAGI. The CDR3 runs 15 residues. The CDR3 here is CASMVIAGGSGELFF. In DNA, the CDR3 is TGTGCCAGCATGGTAATAGCGGGAGGGTCCGGGGAGCTGTTTTTT.

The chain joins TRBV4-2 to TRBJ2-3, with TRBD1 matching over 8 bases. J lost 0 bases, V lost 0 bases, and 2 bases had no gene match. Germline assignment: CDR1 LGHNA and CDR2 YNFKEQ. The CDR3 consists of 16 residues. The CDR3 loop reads CASSQERQGSTDTQYF. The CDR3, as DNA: TGTGCCAGCAGCCAAGAGCGACAGGGGAGCACAGATACGCAGTATTTT.

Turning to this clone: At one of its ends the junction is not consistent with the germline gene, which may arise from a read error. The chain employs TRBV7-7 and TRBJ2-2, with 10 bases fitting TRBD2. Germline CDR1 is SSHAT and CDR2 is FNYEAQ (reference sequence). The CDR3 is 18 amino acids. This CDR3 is CASSWRLAGRSGTGELFF. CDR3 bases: TGTGCTAGCAGCTGGCGACTAGCGGGTCGTTCGGGTACCGGGGAGCTGTTTTTT.

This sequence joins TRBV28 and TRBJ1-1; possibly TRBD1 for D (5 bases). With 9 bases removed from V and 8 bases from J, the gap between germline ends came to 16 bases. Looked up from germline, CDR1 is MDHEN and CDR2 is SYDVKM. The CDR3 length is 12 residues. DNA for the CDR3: TGTGCCAGTTACAGGCACCCGAGGGAAGCTTTCTTT. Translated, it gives CASYRHPREAFF.

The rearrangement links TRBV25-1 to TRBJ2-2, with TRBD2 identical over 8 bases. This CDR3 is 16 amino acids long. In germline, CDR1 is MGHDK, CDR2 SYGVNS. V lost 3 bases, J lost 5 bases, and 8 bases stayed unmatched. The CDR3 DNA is TGTGCCAGCAGTGATCGGGGGGGGGTCGGGACCGGGGAGCTGTTTTTT. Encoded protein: CASSDRGGVGTGELFF.

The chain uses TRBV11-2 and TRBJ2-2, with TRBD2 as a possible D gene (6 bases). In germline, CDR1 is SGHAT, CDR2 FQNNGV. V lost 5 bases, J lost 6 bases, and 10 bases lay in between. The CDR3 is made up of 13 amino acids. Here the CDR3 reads CASSPGSPGELFF. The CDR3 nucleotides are TGTGCCAGCAGCCCCGGGAGTCCCGGGGAGCTGTTTTTT.

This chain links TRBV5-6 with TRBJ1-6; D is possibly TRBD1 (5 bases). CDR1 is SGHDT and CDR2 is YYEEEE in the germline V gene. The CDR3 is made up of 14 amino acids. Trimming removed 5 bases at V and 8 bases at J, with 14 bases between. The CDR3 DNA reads TGTGCCAGCAGAATGGGGCGTGTAGATTCACCCCTCCACTTT. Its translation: CASRMGRVDSPLHF.

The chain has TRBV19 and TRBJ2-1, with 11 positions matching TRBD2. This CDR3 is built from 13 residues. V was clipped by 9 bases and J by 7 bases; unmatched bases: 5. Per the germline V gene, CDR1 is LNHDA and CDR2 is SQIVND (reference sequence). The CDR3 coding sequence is TGTGCCAGCGCACTAGCGGGAGCTAATGAGCAGTTCTTC. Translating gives CASALAGANEQFF.